What follows are 28 T cell receptor beta chains derived from one specimen sequenced in a study of regulatory T cells in long-lasting Graves disease. Building the TCR beta libraries relied on iRepertoire HTBI primers, and CDR3 regions underwent Arm-PCR. One entry per CDR3 protein, called by TCRdb with MiXCR from the multiplex PCR reads. The sample gives about 470,000 distinct CDR3 sequences, around 20% of which show up once; 7.8% is in the top ten. Specified time point: persistent/refractory GD, antithyroid drugs over 5 years with positive TRAb. Extracted PBMC RNA gave rise to the TCR library. This specimen was peripheral blood mononuclear cells (PBMCs), taken when the disease was refractory, from a patient treated with antithyroid drugs. These receptors originate from a female donor with Graves disease.

The sample holds many counts of this clonotype. The chain links TRBV6-1 to TRBJ2-7; 7 bases line up with TRBD2. Germline V CDR1 and CDR2: MNHNS, SASEGT. J gave up 3 bases and V 7 bases, and 15 bases lay outside the gene matches. The CDR3 length is 16 residues. For the CDR3, the DNA is TGTGCCAGCACTCTCCGGGGCGGGAGAGACAACTACGAGCAGTACTTC. Its translation is CASTLRGGRDNYEQYF.

In this sample, this clonotype turned up a few times. The chain uses TRBV28 and TRBJ1-1; D is unclear. The CDR3 is made up of 11 amino acids. Germline V CDR1 and CDR2: MDHEN, SYDVKM. Deletions cut 7 bases from V and 5 bases from J, with 8 bases between. CDR3 region: CASTRQTEAFF. In DNA, the CDR3 is TGTGCCAGCACCCGACAAACTGAAGCTTTCTTT.

CDR3 in amino acids: CASSSYRGLAYEQYF. The CDR3 DNA sequence: TGTGCCAGCAGCTCTTATCGGGGCCTCGCCTACGAGCAGTACTTC. This rearrangement joins TRBV5-5 to TRBJ2-7, with D perhaps matching TRBD1 or TRBD2 (5 bases each). V was pared by 3 bases and J by 2 bases, with 15 bases between. Per germline, CDR1 SGHKS and CDR2 YYEKEE (reference sequence). The CDR3 has 15 amino acids.

There are a few counts of this clonotype. This chain connects TRBV5-1 to TRBJ2-7; D uncertain. V lost 8 bases to trimming and J lost 6 bases, with 12 bases between them. The CDR3 contains 11 residues. Germline V lookup: CDR1 SGHRS, CDR2 YFSETQ. The CDR3 region has the DNA TGCGCCAGACGACTTTATGGCGAGCAGTACTTC. It encodes CARRLYGEQYF.

There are a few counts of this clonotype. The rearrangement joins TRBV19 to TRBJ2-6, with D unresolved. V lost 3 bases to trimming and J lost 0 bases, with 9 bases between them. In germline, CDR1 is LNHDA, CDR2 SQIVND (reference sequence). The CDR3 has 16 residues. For the CDR3, the DNA is TGTGCCAGTAGTATCATTAGAAACTCTGGGGCCAACGTCCTGACTTTC. It specifies CASSIIRNSGANVLTF.

In its sample, this clonotype was seen a few times. V and J are TRBV20-1 and TRBJ2-1; 11 bases are shared with TRBD2. V shed 1 base and J 10 bases; nucleotides not matched to a gene: 12. The CDR3 has 16 residues. CDR1 and CDR2 (germline): DFQATT, SNEGSKA (reference sequence). The CDR3 reads CSARGGTSGLNSEQFF. The CDR3 DNA is TGCAGTGCTAGAGGCGGGACTAGCGGTTTGAATTCGGAGCAGTTCTTC.

Ten or more counts support this clonotype. CDR3 nucleotides: TGTGCCAGTCACGGACGGGACACTGAAGCTTTCTTT. Translation: CASHGRDTEAFF. V is TRBV27 and J is TRBJ1-1; no firm D call. Trimming left V 9 bases short and J 3 bases short, with 11 bases between. The CDR3 extends over 12 amino acids. Germline V lookup: CDR1 MNHEY, CDR2 SMNVEV (reference sequence).

This clonotype was recorded at least ten times. The chain combines TRBV15 with TRBJ1-4, with a possible D match to TRBD1 (6 bases). CDR1 is LNHNV and CDR2 is YYDKDF in the germline V gene (reference sequence). Trimming left V 5 bases short and J 8 bases short, with 18 bases between. The CDR3 contains 15 residues. CDR3 bases: TGTGCCACCAGCGATGACAGGAGAGTTGGGGAAAAACTGTTTTTT. Its translation: CATSDDRRVGEKLFF.

This clonotype was detected ten times or more. The chain has TRBV20-1 and TRBJ1-2; no definite D call. There are 13 residues in the CDR3. The V and J ends lost 3 bases and 2 bases respectively, with 10 bases between them. Per germline, CDR1 DFQATT and CDR2 SNEGSKA (reference sequence). The CDR3 protein is CSASGSKNYGYTF. The CDR3 nucleotides are TGCAGTGCTAGCGGTAGTAAAAACTATGGCTACACCTTC.

This rearrangement joins TRBV27 to TRBJ2-2; 8 nucleotides agree with TRBD2. Germline V gene sequence: CDR1 MNHEY, CDR2 SMNVEV (reference sequence). The V segment lost 5 bases and the J segment 6 bases; nucleotides outside the gene matches: 5. The CDR3 covers 14 residues. CDR3: CASSPGLGAGELFF. In DNA, the CDR3 is TGTGCCAGCAGTCCGGGACTAGGGGCCGGGGAGCTGTTTTTT.

The table lists this clonotype with many counts. V usage is TRBV9 and J usage is TRBJ2-7; TRBD1 is a possible D gene (6 bases). The CDR3 contains 13 residues. V dropped 3 bases and J dropped 3 bases, with 10 bases sitting between them. Germline loops: CDR1 SGDLS, CDR2 YYNGEE. The CDR3: CASSADSLYEQYF. The CDR3 DNA reads TGTGCCAGCAGCGCGGACAGTCTCTACGAGCAGTACTTC. Using reference TRBV9 and TRBJ2-7 for the parts outside the CDR3, the full variable domain is DSGVTQTPKHLITATGQRVTLRCSPRSGDLSVYWYQQSLDQGLQFLIQYYNGEERAKGNILERFSAQQFPDLHSELNLSSLELGDSALYFCASSADSLYEQYFGPGTRLTVT.

Comment on this clonotype: A far larger clone is one base from this, pointing to a likely read error. The V gene is TRBV2, the J gene TRBJ2-2, with 13 nucleotides matching TRBD2. The CDR3 is 16 amino acids. Germline V CDR1 and CDR2: SNHLY, FYNNEI. With 8 bases clipped from V and 4 bases from J, the junction kept 7 bases outside the gene matches. In nucleotides, the CDR3 is TGTGCCAGCGGGGGACTAGCGGGATCGAGCACCGGGGAGCTGTTTTTT. This sequence encodes CASGGLAGSSTGELFF.

This clonotype was recorded a few times. V usage is TRBV5-1 and J usage is TRBJ2-5, with a tentative D call TRBD1 (6 bases). Germline CDR1 is SGHRS and CDR2 is YFSETQ. V was trimmed by 5 bases and J by 1 base, leaving 18 bases between them. This CDR3 comprises 16 residues. CDR3 bases: TGCGCCAGCAGTTCGAATACCGACAGGCCCCAAGAGACCCAGTACTTC. It codes for CASSSNTDRPQETQYF. Full variable domain (remainder filled in from reference TRBV5-1 and TRBJ2-5): KAGVTQTPRYLIKTRGQQVTLSCSPISGHRSVSWYQQTPGQGLQFLFEYFSETQRNKGNFPGRFSGRQFSNSRSEMNVSTLELGDSALYLCASSSNTDRPQETQYFGPGTRLLVL.

The genes are TRBV5-1 and TRBJ2-7; D might be TRBD2 (6 bases). The germline V and J ends were trimmed by 3 bases and 7 bases, with 17 bases remaining between them. The CDR3 covers 14 residues. Germline V lookup: CDR1 SGHRS, CDR2 YFSETQ. DNA of the CDR3: TGCGCCAGCAGCTCGGCCGGGTTGCGGGGTGAGCAGTACTTC. It specifies CASSSAGLRGEQYF.

This clonotype was found many times. The rearrangement uses TRBV7-9 and TRBJ2-5; TRBD2 matches 7 bases. J lost 1 base, V lost 6 bases, and 2 bases had no gene match. CDR3 length equals 13 residues. Germline-derived CDR1 and CDR2 are SEHNR and FQNEAQ (reference sequence). CDR3 nucleotide sequence: TGTGCCAGCAGGGGACTAACCCAAGAGACCCAGTACTTC. It is translated as CASRGLTQETQYF. The variable domain in full, completed from reference TRBV7-9 and TRBJ2-5, reads DTGVSQNPRHKITKRGQNVTFRCDPISEHNRLYWYRQTLGQGPEFLTYFQNEAQLEKSRLLSDRFSAERPKGSFSTLEIQRTEQGDSAMYLCASRGLTQETQYFGPGTRLLVL.

This clonotype was detected many times. This chain uses TRBV6-5 with TRBJ1-2, with D possibly TRBD1 on 5 matching bases. This CDR3 is 14 amino acids long. V was trimmed by 4 bases and J by 4 bases, leaving 13 bases between them. CDR1 and CDR2 (germline): MNHEY, SVGAGI. CDR3 DNA sequence: TGTGCCAGCAGTTTGAGTCGGGGCCCCTATGGCTACACCTTC. It specifies CASSLSRGPYGYTF.

With regard to this clonotype: Just one base apart from a much larger clone, this may be a read error. The gene calls are TRBV7-8 and TRBJ2-2; D possibly corresponds to TRBD1 (5 bases). Germline CDR1 reads SGHVS; CDR2 reads FQNEAQ. The CDR3 covers 15 residues. The CDR3 DNA reads TGTGCCAGCAGCCGTTTTAGGCTGGACACCTGGGAGCTGTTTTTT. Translation: CASSRFRLDTWELFF.

This clonotype was detected a few times. CDR3 in DNA: TGTGCCAGCAGCCCTACGGACAGGGGATCGGAGACCCAGTACTTC. Its protein product is CASSPTDRGSETQYF. The V and J genes are TRBV6-1 and TRBJ2-5; 9 nucleotides match TRBD1. After removal of 6 bases from V and 5 bases from J, the junction contained 10 bases not matched to a gene. This CDR3 region has 15 residues. From germline, CDR1 is MNHNS and CDR2 SASEGT.

The chain links TRBV6-1 to TRBJ1-5; TRBD1 matches at 8 bases. CDR3 size: 16 residues. J was trimmed by 0 bases and V by 5 bases; bases with no gene match: 6. Germline V gene sequence: CDR1 MNHNS, CDR2 SASEGT. CDR3 DNA: TGTGCCAGCAGTCCCAGGGGGCCCATTAGCAATCAGCCCCAGCATTTT. It specifies CASSPRGPISNQPQHF.

The gene calls are TRBV4-3 and TRBJ1-1; TRBD1 agrees at 7 bases. The CDR3 covers 17 residues. V dropped 7 bases and J dropped 1; count of bases not matched to a gene: 15. Germline CDR1 reads LGHNA; CDR2 reads YSLEER. CDR3 nucleotide sequence: TGCGCCAGCACCACTGACCGGGAGGGGGCCTCGAACACTGAAGCTTTCTTT. It encodes CASTTDREGASNTEAFF.

A word on this clonotype: A much larger clone differs from this one at a single base, so this may be a read error. V usage is TRBV11-2 and J usage is TRBJ1-1, with unresolved D. CDR3 length: 14 residues. Germline V gene data show CDR1 as SGHAT and CDR2 as FQNNGV. The CDR3 sequence is CANSFRVMNTEAFF. CDR3 nucleotides: TGTGCCAACAGCTTTCGGGTGATGAACACTGAAGCTTTCTTT.

This clonotype occurred a few times. The CDR3 sequence is CASSRDSSNSPLHF. DNA of the CDR3: TGCGCCAGCAGCCGGGACAGCTCTAATTCACCCCTCCACTTT. The chain links TRBV5-1 to TRBJ1-6; 7 positions match TRBD1. Per the germline V gene, CDR1 is SGHRS and CDR2 is YFSETQ. The CDR3 is 14 residues long. J lost 6 bases, V lost 4 bases, and 4 bases had no gene match.

The chain is built from TRBV5-1 and TRBJ1-5, with D tentatively TRBD1 (6 bases). Germline lookup yields CDR1 SGHRS and CDR2 YFSETQ. The germline V and J ends were trimmed by 0 bases and 3 bases, with 10 bases remaining between them. This CDR3 comprises 15 residues. This chain's CDR3 is CASSLEGTNNQPQHF. The CDR3 region has the DNA TGCGCCAGCAGCTTGGAGGGGACAAACAATCAGCCCCAGCATTTT.

This clonotype was seen only a few times. The chain employs TRBV20-1 and TRBJ2-7, with no clear D. The CDR3 loop spans 14 amino acids. Per germline, CDR1 DFQATT and CDR2 SNEGSKA (reference sequence). The V end lost 0 bases, the J end lost 0 bases, and 9 bases lay between the germline ends. The CDR3 region is CSARDSLSSYEQYF. The DNA of the CDR3 is TGCAGTGCTAGAGACAGCTTGAGCTCCTACGAGCAGTACTTC.

The chain joins TRBV7-9 to TRBJ2-7; 15 bases are a match to TRBD2. Germline V lookup: CDR1 SEHNR, CDR2 FQNEAQ (reference sequence). The CDR3 consists of 15 residues. V dropped 4 bases and J dropped 5; count of bases not matched to a gene: 3. CDR3 residues: CASSSGLAGGDEQYF. In DNA form, the CDR3 reads TGTGCCAGCAGCTCGGGACTAGCGGGAGGAGACGAGCAGTACTTC.

A word on this clonotype: A far larger clone is off by one base, so a read error is likely. The chain carries TRBV7-9 and TRBJ2-5, with TRBD2 as a possible D gene (7 bases). Looked up from germline, CDR1 is SEHNR and CDR2 is FQNEAQ (reference sequence). The CDR3 sequence is 13 residues long. This CDR3 reads CASSWGGAEIQYF. The CDR3 coding sequence is TGTGCCAGCAGCTGGGGGGGCGCGGAGATCCAGTACTTC.

This clonotype was seen repeatedly, ten times or more. The J gene is TRBJ2-4, the V gene TRBV2; tentative D call: TRBD1 (5 bases). V shed 8 bases and J shed 0 bases, with 11 bases lying between them. This CDR3 contains 14 residues. Germline CDR1 SNHLY, CDR2 FYNNEI. CDR3 sequence: CASGPTVAKNIQYF. As DNA, the CDR3 is TGTGCCAGCGGTCCGACAGTAGCCAAAAACATTCAGTACTTC.

This clonotype was observed a few times. The chain combines TRBV19 with TRBJ1-1; no definite D call. Germline V CDR1 and CDR2: LNHDA, SQIVND (reference sequence). The CDR3 spans 16 residues. V was pared by 2 bases and J by 0 bases, with 13 bases between. As DNA, the CDR3 is TGTGCCAGTAGTATAAGTGTGGCCCGCATGAACACTGAAGCTTTCTTT. This translates into CASSISVARMNTEAFF. The full variable domain, its missing parts supplied by reference TRBV19 and TRBJ1-1, is DGGITQSPKYLFRKEGQNVTLSCEQNLNHDAMYWYRQDPGQGLRLIYYSQIVNDFQKGDIAEGYSVSREKKESFPLTVTSAQKNPTAFYLCASSISVARMNTEAFFGQGTRLTVV.